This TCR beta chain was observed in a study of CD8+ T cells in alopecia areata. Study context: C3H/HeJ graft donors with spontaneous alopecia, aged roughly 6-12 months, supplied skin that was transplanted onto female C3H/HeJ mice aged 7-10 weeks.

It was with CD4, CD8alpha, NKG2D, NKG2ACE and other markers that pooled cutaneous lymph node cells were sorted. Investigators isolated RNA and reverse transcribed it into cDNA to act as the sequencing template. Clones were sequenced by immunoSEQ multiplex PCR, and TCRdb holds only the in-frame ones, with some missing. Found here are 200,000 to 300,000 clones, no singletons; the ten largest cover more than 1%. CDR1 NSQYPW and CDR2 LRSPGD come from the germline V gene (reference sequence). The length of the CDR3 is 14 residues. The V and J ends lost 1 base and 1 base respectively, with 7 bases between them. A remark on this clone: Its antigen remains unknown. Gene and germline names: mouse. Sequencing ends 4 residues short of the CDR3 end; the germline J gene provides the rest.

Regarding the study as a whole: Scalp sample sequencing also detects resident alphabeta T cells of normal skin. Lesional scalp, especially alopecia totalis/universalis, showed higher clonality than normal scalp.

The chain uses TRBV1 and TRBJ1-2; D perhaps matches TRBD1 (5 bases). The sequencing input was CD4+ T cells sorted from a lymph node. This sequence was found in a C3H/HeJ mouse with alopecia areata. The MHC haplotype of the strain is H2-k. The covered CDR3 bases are TGCACCTGCAGTGCAGGGACAAAAAACTCC. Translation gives CTCSAGTKNS. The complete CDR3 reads CTCSAGTKNSDYTF.